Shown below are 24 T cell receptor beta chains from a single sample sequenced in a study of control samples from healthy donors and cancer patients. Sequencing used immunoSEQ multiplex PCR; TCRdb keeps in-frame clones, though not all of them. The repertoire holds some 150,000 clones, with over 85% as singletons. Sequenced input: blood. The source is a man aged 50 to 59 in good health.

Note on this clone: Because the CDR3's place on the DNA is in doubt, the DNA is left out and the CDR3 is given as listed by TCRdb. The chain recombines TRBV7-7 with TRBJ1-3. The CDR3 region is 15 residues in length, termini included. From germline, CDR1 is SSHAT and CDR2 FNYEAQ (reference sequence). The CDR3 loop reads CASSPGLGMGNTIYF.

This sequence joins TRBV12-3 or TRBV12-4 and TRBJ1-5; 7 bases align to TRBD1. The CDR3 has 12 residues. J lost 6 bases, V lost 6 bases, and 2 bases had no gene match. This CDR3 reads CASRTGPQPQHF. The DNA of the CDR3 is TGTGCCAGCAGGACAGGGCCTCAGCCCCAGCATTTT.

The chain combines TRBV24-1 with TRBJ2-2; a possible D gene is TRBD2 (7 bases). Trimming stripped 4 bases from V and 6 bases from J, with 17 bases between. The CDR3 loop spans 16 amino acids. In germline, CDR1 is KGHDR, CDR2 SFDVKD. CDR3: CATSDNRGAGPGELFF. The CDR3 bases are TGTGCCACCAGTGACAACCGGGGGGCTGGTCCCGGGGAGCTGTTTTTT.

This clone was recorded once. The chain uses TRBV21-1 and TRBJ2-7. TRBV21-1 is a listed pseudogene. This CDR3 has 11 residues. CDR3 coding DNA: TGTGCCAGCAGCGCTGCCCCGGAGCAGTACTTC. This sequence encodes CASSAAPEQYF.

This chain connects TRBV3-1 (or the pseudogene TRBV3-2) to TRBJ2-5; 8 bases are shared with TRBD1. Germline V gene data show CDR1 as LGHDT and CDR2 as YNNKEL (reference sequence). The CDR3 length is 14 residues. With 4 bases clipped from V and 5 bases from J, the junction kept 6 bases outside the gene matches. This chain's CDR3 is CASSRPGGFETQYF. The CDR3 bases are TGTGCCAGCAGCCGACCAGGGGGCTTCGAGACCCAGTACTTC.

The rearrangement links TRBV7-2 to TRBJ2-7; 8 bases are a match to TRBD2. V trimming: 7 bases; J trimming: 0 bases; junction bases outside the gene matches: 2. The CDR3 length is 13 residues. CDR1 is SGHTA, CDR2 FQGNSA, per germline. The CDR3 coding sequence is TGTGCCAGCACTAGCGGGTACTCCTACGAGCAGTACTTC. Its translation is CASTSGYSYEQYF.

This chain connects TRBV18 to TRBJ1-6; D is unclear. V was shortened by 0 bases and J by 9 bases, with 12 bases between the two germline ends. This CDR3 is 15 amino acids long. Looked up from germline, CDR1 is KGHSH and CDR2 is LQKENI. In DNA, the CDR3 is TGTGCCAGCTCACCACCGGAGGGAGAGGGTTCACCCCTCCACTTT. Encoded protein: CASSPPEGEGSPLHF.

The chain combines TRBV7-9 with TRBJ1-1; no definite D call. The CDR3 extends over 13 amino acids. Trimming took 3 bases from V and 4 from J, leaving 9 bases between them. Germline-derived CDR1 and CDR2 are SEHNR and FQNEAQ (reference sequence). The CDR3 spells CASSFHSGTEAFF. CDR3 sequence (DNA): TGTGCCAGCAGCTTCCACTCGGGCACTGAAGCTTTCTTT.

As DNA, the CDR3 is TGTGCCAGCAGTTACTCGTCGGGGAATCAGCCCCAGCATTTT. It codes for CASSYSSGNQPQHF. This chain uses TRBV6-5 with TRBJ1-5; D unclear. This CDR3 has 14 amino acids. Germline CDR1 MNHEY, CDR2 SVGAGI. V was clipped by 0 bases and J by 4 bases, with 7 bases between them.

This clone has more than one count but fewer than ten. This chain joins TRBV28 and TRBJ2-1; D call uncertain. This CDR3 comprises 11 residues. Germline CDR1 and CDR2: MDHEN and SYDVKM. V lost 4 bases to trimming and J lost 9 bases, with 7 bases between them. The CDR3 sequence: CASSYVAEQFF. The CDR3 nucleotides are TGTGCCAGCAGTTATGTGGCTGAGCAGTTCTTC.

The CDR3 protein is CASSFQGTGNTIYF. The CDR3, as DNA: TGTGCCAGCAGCTTTCAGGGGACTGGAAACACCATATATTTT. The V gene is TRBV7-2, the J gene TRBJ1-3; tentative D call: TRBD1 (6 bases). With 3 bases removed from V and 2 bases from J, the gap between germline ends came to 8 bases. The CDR3 is made up of 14 amino acids. Looked up from germline, CDR1 is SGHTA and CDR2 is FQGNSA.

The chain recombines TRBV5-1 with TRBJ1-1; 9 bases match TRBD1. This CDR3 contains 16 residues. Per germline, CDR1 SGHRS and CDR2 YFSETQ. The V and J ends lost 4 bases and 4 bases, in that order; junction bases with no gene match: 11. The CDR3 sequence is CASSREVGTGITEAFF. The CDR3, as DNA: TGCGCCAGCAGCAGGGAGGTTGGGACAGGGATCACTGAAGCTTTCTTT.

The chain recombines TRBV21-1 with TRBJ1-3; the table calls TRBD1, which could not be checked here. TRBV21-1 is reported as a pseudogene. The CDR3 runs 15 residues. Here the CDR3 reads CASSKVTGCENTIYF. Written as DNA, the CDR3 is TGTGCCAGCAGCAAAGTTACAGGGTGCGAAAACACCATATATTTT.

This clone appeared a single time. The CDR3 protein is CASSETQRFDEQYF. The CDR3 coding sequence is TGTGCCAGCAGTGAGACACAACGGTTTGACGAGCAGTACTTC. This chain connects TRBV6-1 to TRBJ2-7; no definite D call. There are 14 residues in the CDR3. CDR1 is MNHNS, CDR2 SASEGT, per germline. The V gene lost 3 bases and the J gene lost 5 bases, with 14 bases spanning the gap.

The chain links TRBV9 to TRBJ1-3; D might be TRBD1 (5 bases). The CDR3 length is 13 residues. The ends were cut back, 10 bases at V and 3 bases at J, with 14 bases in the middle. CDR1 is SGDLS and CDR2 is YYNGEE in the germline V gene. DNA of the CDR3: TGTGCCTCGGGACGGGGGGATGGAAACACCATATATTTT. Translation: CASGRGDGNTIYF. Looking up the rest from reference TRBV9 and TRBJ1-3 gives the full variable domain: DSGVTQTPKHLITATGQRVTLRCSPRSGDLSVYWYQQSLDQGLQFLIQYYNGEERAKGNILERFSAQQFPDLHSELNLSSLELGDSALYFCASGRGDGNTIYFGEGSWLTVV.

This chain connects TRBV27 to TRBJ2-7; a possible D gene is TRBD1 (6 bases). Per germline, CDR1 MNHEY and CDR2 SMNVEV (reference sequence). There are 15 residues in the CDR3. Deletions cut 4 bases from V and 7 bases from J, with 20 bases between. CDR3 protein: CASSWGPSSGSEQYF. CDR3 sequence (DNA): TGTGCCAGCAGTTGGGGGCCCTCCTCTGGTTCTGAGCAGTACTTC.

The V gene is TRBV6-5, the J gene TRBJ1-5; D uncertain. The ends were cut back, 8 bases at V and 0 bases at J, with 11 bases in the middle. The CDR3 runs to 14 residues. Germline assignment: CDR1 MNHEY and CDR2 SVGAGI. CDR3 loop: CASQRGHSNQPQHF. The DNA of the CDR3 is TGTGCCAGCCAGAGAGGCCATAGCAATCAGCCCCAGCATTTT.

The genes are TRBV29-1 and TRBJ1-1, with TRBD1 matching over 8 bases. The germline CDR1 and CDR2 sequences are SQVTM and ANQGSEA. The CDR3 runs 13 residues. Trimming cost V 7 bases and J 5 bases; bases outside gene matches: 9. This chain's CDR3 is CSARTGSWTEAFF. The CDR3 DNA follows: TGCAGCGCTAGGACAGGGTCTTGGACTGAAGCTTTCTTT.

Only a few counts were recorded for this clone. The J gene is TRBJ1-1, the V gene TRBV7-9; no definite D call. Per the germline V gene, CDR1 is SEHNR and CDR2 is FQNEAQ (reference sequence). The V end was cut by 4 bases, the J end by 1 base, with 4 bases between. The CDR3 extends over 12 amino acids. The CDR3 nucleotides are TGTGCCAGCAGCTGGGGGAACACTGAAGCTTTCTTT. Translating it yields CASSWGNTEAFF.

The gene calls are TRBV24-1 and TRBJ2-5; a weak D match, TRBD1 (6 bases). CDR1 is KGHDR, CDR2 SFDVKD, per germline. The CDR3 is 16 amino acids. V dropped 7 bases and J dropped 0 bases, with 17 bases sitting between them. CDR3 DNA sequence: TGTGCCACCAGAATGATGACAGGCTCGTACCAAGAGACCCAGTACTTC. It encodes CATRMMTGSYQETQYF.

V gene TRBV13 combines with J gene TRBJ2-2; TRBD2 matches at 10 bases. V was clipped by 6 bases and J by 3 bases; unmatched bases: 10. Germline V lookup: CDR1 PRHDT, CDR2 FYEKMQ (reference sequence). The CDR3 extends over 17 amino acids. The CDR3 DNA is TGTGCCAGCAGTCCATCTAGCGGGAGTTACTACACCGGGGAGCTGTTTTTT. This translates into CASSPSSGSYYTGELFF. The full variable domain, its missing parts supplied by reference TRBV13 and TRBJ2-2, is AAGVIQSPRHLIKEKRETATLKCYPIPRHDTVYWYQQGPGQDPQFLISFYEKMQSDKGSIPDRFSAQQFSDYHSELNMSSLELGDSALYFCASSPSSGSYYTGELFFGEGSRLTVL.

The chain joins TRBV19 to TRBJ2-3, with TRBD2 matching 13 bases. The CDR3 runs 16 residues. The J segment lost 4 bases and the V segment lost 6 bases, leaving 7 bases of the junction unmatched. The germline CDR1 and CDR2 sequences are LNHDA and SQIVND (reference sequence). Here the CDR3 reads CASRDPGLAGPDTQYF. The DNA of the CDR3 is TGTGCCAGTAGGGACCCGGGACTAGCGGGACCAGATACGCAGTATTTT.

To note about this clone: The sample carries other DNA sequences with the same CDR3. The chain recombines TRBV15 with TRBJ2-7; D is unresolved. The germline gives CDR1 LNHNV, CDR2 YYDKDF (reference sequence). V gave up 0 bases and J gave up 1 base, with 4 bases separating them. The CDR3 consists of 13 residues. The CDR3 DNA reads TGTGCCACCAGCAGAGATCTTTCCTACGAGCAGTACTTC. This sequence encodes CATSRDLSYEQYF.

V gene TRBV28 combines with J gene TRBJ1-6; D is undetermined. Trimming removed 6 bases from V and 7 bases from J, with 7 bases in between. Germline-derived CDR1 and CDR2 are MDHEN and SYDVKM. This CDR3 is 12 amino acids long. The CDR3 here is CASRDGNSPLHF. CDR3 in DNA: TGTGCCAGCAGGGATGGAAATTCACCCCTCCACTTT.